A single sample gave rise to the 20 T cell receptor beta chains below, sequenced in a study of shared clonotypes between healthy human individuals. Assay used: immunoSEQ multiplex PCR; TCRdb lists only in-frame clones, some missing. The sample lists approximately 1,000,000 clones, approximately 80% occurring once. Specimen: memory CD4+ T cells from PBMCs. Subset reported: CD45RA-negative fraction. The origin of the receptors is a man aged 18 to 29 in good health. Some clones in this sample may be carry-over from other donors' samples.

V and J are TRBV27 and TRBJ2-5; the match to TRBD1 covers 7 bases. The CDR3 extends over 13 amino acids. The germline gives CDR1 MNHEY, CDR2 SMNVEV (reference sequence). The V gene end was trimmed by 5 bases and the J gene end by 5 bases; junction bases not matched to a gene: 5. The CDR3 nucleotides read TGTGCCAGCAGTCACGACAGGGCGGAGACCCAGTACTTC. Translating gives CASSHDRAETQYF.

This clone occurred a few times. The chain links TRBV9 to TRBJ1-5, with unresolved D. V lost 0 bases and J lost 2, with 9 bases in between. The CDR3 contains 15 residues. Per germline, CDR1 SGDLS and CDR2 YYNGEE. As DNA, the CDR3 is TGTGCCAGCAGCGTAGGTGGGGTGGGCAATCAGCCCCAGCATTTT. It translates to CASSVGGVGNQPQHF. Based on the CDR3 plus reference TRBV9 and TRBJ1-5, the full variable domain is DSGVTQTPKHLITATGQRVTLRCSPRSGDLSVYWYQQSLDQGLQFLIQYYNGEERAKGNILERFSAQQFPDLHSELNLSSLELGDSALYFCASSVGGVGNQPQHFGDGTRLSIL.

This clone turned up a few times. Other DNA sequences in this sample translate to the same CDR3. The chain has TRBV4-3 and TRBJ2-3; D remains unclear. The germline V gene encodes CDR1 LGHNA and CDR2 YSLEER. This CDR3 contains 13 residues. Between the trimmed V and J ends, which lost 7 bases and 6 bases, there was a span of 14 bases. The CDR3 DNA reads as TGCGCCAGCAAGGAGACTCTAGGGGATACGCAGTATTTT. Its translation is CASKETLGDTQYF.

J is TRBJ2-7 and V is TRBV5-5, with D possibly being TRBD1 (6 bases). Trimming took off 1 base at V and 9 bases at J, with 14 bases between the two ends. This CDR3 region has 13 residues. Germline CDR1 and CDR2: SGHKS and YYEKEE (reference sequence). CDR3 sequence (DNA): TGTGCCAGCAGCTTGAACACAGGGACGGGGCAGTACTTC. Translated: CASSLNTGTGQYF.

The chain uses TRBV4-2 and TRBJ2-5; the D gene is possibly TRBD2 (6 bases). The length of the CDR3 is 13 residues. The germline CDR1 and CDR2 sequences are LGHNA and YNFKEQ. V lost 5 bases and J lost 4, with 11 bases in between. The CDR3 reads CASSLAGLETQYF. In DNA form, the CDR3 reads TGTGCCAGCAGCTTGGCGGGGCTAGAGACCCAGTACTTC.

Remarks on this clone: Other nucleotide sequences from this sample produce the same CDR3. The rearrangement links TRBV28 to TRBJ2-1; D is perhaps TRBD1 or TRBD2 (5 bases each). This CDR3 region has 14 residues. Germline values: CDR1 MDHEN, CDR2 SYDVKM. Trimming took off 6 bases at V and 0 bases at J, with 9 bases between the two ends. The CDR3 loop reads CASRAGSSYNEQFF. The DNA for the CDR3 is TGTGCCAGCAGGGCAGGGAGCTCCTACAATGAGCAGTTCTTC.

The genes are TRBV7-2 and TRBJ2-1, with 12 bases matching TRBD2. CDR3 length: 19 amino acids. V shed 3 bases, J shed 7 bases, and the junction held 16 bases outside the gene matches. The germline gives CDR1 SGHTA, CDR2 FQGNSA. Here the CDR3 reads CASSFAGLAGGGHRNEQFF. The CDR3 coding sequence is TGTGCCAGCAGCTTCGCGGGACTAGCGGGTGGGGGGCATCGAAATGAGCAGTTCTTC.

The gene calls are TRBV6-5 and TRBJ2-7, with unresolved D. Germline V gene lookup returns CDR1 MNHEY and CDR2 SVGAGI. Deletions cut 7 bases from V and 5 bases from J, with 15 bases between. The CDR3 loop spans 13 amino acids. CDR3 coding DNA: TGTGCCAGCACCCCATGGCCTTTTAACGAGCAGTACTTC. It codes for CASTPWPFNEQYF.

This clone was counted only a few times. The rearrangement links TRBV18 to TRBJ2-7; 7 bases match TRBD1. Germline-derived CDR1 and CDR2 are KGHSH and LQKENI. J lost 4 bases, V lost 5 bases, and 11 bases had no gene match. The CDR3 has 15 amino acids. This CDR3 reads CASSAGTAVGYEQYF. The CDR3 bases are TGTGCCAGCTCAGCCGGGACAGCCGTGGGGTACGAGCAGTACTTC.

In regard to this clone: The same CDR3 is also encoded by other DNA sequences in this sample. The CDR3 DNA sequence: TGTGCCAGCAGTTTTAGGGGCGGTGAAAAACTGTTTTTT. Encoded protein: CASSFRGGEKLFF. V and J are TRBV27 and TRBJ1-4, with TRBD1 as a possible D gene (5 bases). The CDR3 has 13 amino acids. Per the germline V gene, CDR1 is MNHEY and CDR2 is SMNVEV (reference sequence). The V gene lost 3 bases and the J gene lost 7 bases, with 9 bases spanning the gap.

This clone was seen a single time. The V and J genes are TRBV29-1 and TRBJ2-5; D gene unclear. The DNA end is more similar to TRBJ2-7, so the J call may be wrong. CDR1 SQVTM and CDR2 ANQGSEA come from the germline V gene. The CDR3 contains 11 residues. CDR3 region: CSGASSYEQYF. CDR3 coding DNA: TGCAGCGGAGCGTCCTCCTACGAGCAGTACTTC.

V and J are TRBV28 and TRBJ1-1; D is ambiguous. Germline CDR1 is MDHEN and CDR2 is SYDVKM. This CDR3 has 13 amino acids. The V gene lost 7 bases and the J gene lost 5 bases, with 14 bases spanning the gap. Here the CDR3 DNA reads TGTGCCAGCACGGGTACCCGGGGTACTGAAGCTTTCTTT. The encoded protein is CASTGTRGTEAFF.

This chain links TRBV30 with TRBJ1-2; D is ambiguous. V shed 3 bases and J shed 7 bases, with 15 bases lying between them. Germline CDR1 and CDR2: GTSNPN and SVGIG (reference sequence). The CDR3 is made up of 13 amino acids. DNA for the CDR3: TGTGCCTGGAGCGGTCCCTCATGGTCTGGCTACACCTTC. Protein: CAWSGPSWSGYTF.

With respect to this clone: The junction shows a germline mismatch at one end, possibly a read error. V is TRBV11-3 and J is TRBJ2-5; D perhaps matches TRBD2 (6 bases). This CDR3 is 14 amino acids long. Germline V gives CDR1 SGHNT, CDR2 YENEEA. CDR3 coding DNA: TGTGCCAGCAGCTTGGGCGGGGCGTTAGAGACCCGGTACTTC. As protein: CASSLGGALETRYF.

The chain recombines TRBV4-1 with TRBJ2-7; 8 bases align to TRBD1. Trimming took 5 bases from V and 2 from J; bases not matched to a gene: 2. CDR3 length: 13 amino acids. Germline V gene lookup returns CDR1 MGHRA and CDR2 YSYEKL. The CDR3 is CASSSQGAYEQYF. In nucleotides, the CDR3 is TGCGCCAGCAGCTCACAGGGGGCCTACGAGCAGTACTTC.

This chain joins TRBV21-1 and TRBJ2-1; the D call of TRBD1 is as the table states it, not checked on the DNA. TRBV21-1 is assigned pseudogene status. This CDR3 spans 15 amino acids. The CDR3 DNA follows: TGTGCCAGCAGAGGGTACAGGGTCCCCCTAGATGAGCAGTTCTTC. Translating it yields CASRGYRVPLDEQFF.

This rearrangement joins TRBV11-3 to TRBJ2-5; tentatively, D is TRBD2 (6 bases). The CDR3 is made up of 15 amino acids. Germline assignment: CDR1 SGHNT and CDR2 YENEEA. Trimming left V 2 bases short and J 4 bases short, with 14 bases between. CDR3: CASSLNPGVGETQYF. The DNA of the CDR3 is TGTGCCAGCAGCTTAAACCCGGGAGTAGGAGAGACCCAGTACTTC.

The CDR3 DNA is TGTGCCAGCTCCTTAGACGTATACAATGAGCAGTTCTTC. Translation: CASSLDVYNEQFF. The J gene is TRBJ2-1, the V gene TRBV2; no clear D gene. Germline lookup yields CDR1 SNHLY and CDR2 FYNNEI. The CDR3 consists of 13 residues. Trimming shortened V by 8 bases and J by 4 bases, and 12 bases separated the two germline ends.

The rearrangement links TRBV10-3 to TRBJ2-2; weak D call: TRBD1 (5 bases). V lost 5 bases and J lost 7, with 8 bases in between. The CDR3 covers 12 residues. Germline loops: CDR1 ENHRY, CDR2 SYGVKD. The CDR3 bases are TGTGCCATCAGTCAGCAGGGCGGGGAGCTGTTTTTT. Protein sequence: CAISQQGGELFF.

This chain links TRBV9 with TRBJ2-7; 7 bases line up with TRBD1. Germline CDR1 is SGDLS and CDR2 is YYNGEE. Unmatched junction bases numbered 7, after V lost 4 bases and J lost 3 bases. This CDR3 spans 14 amino acids. CDR3 in amino acids: CASSPGTDYYEQYF. The DNA for the CDR3 is TGTGCCAGCAGCCCCGGGACAGACTACTACGAGCAGTACTTC. Full variable domain (outside the CDR3, taken from reference TRBV9 and TRBJ2-7): DSGVTQTPKHLITATGQRVTLRCSPRSGDLSVYWYQQSLDQGLQFLIQYYNGEERAKGNILERFSAQQFPDLHSELNLSSLELGDSALYFCASSPGTDYYEQYFGPGTRLTVT.